Within the sample, the clone carrying this T cell receptor beta chain is medium-sized. The antigen remains undetermined. The V gene's germline CDR1 is MDHEN and CDR2 SYDVKM. Deletions cut 7 bases from V and 0 bases from J, with 13 bases between. The CDR3 has 15 amino acids. Until they underwent thyroid surgery, no patient had received any treatment. Original processing methods: Clinicopathological groups supplied CDR3 differences that were used to build a distant-metastasis classifier for papillary thyroid cancer. Via MiXCR, TCRdb re-called the PCR reads. None of the V and J calls come from the authors' own analysis; TCRdb made them. The sample has some 13,000 clones, 30% to 35% seen once. This sample was included in a study of metastatic and nonmetastatic thyroid tumors. Study-level background: Thyroid patients, malignant and benign, had repertoires compared across blood and tumor or nodule tissue.

Whole-study results and caveats: The reported finding was significantly higher TCR beta diversity in malignant thyroid tumors relative to benign nodules, in blood and tumor.

This sequence joins TRBV28 and TRBJ1-3; D remains unclear. This receptor was taken from a female donor with papillary thyroid cancer or a benign thyroid nodule (not recorded which). Some clones in this sample may be carry-over from other donors' samples. Sequenced: tumor tissue. CDR3 region: CASNTWSISGNTIYF. For the CDR3, the DNA is TGTGCCAGCAATACTTGGTCAATCTCTGGAAACACCATATATTTT. The whole variable domain, remainder taken from reference TRBV28 and TRBJ1-3, is DVKVTQSSRYLVKRTGEKVFLECVQDMDHENMFWYRQDPGLGLRLIYFSYDVKMKEKGDIPEGYSVSREKKERFSLILESASTNQTSMYLCASNTWSISGNTIYFGEGSWLTVV.